Below are 25 T cell receptor beta chains sequenced from a single sample in a study of shared clonotypes between healthy human individuals. The data were produced by immunoSEQ multiplex PCR, yet TCRdb's version contains in-frame clones alone and is incomplete. The sample records 470,000 or so clones, around 80% being singletons. The sample was PBMCs. These receptors were obtained from a woman in her thirties or forties in good health. Some clones in this sample may be carry-over from other donors' samples.

The V call is TRBV7-8, the J call TRBJ2-1; D is ambiguous. CDR3 length: 16 amino acids. V was shortened by 5 bases and J by 2 bases, with 16 bases between the two germline ends. Germline CDR1 and CDR2: SGHVS and FQNEAQ. The CDR3 DNA sequence: TGTGCCAGCAGCCCTCGAGGCCTGCGGACCTACAATGAGCAGTTCTTC. This sequence encodes CASSPRGLRTYNEQFF.

The rearrangement links TRBV6-5 to TRBJ2-3, with D hard to call. V was shortened by 5 bases and J by 3 bases, with 15 bases between the two germline ends. CDR3 size: 15 residues. The germline gives CDR1 MNHEY, CDR2 SVGAGI. The CDR3 protein is CASSATWLRTDTQYF. CDR3 coding DNA: TGTGCCAGCAGTGCGACTTGGTTAAGGACAGATACGCAGTATTTT.

V gene TRBV6-1 combines with J gene TRBJ2-7; the D gene could be TRBD1 or TRBD2 (5 bases each). The CDR3 runs to 14 residues. CDR1 MNHNS and CDR2 SASEGT come from the germline V gene. Deletions cut 5 bases from V and 5 bases from J, with 16 bases between. The CDR3 nucleotides are TGTGCCAGCAGTCACTCCGGGATAGGGGACGAGCAGTACTTC. Translating it yields CASSHSGIGDEQYF.

The gene calls are TRBV6-5 and TRBJ1-1, with a possible D match to TRBD1 (5 bases). Trimming took off 7 bases at V and 7 bases at J, with 16 bases between the two ends. The V gene's germline CDR1 is MNHEY and CDR2 SVGAGI. The CDR3 contains 13 residues. The CDR3: CASTRGRHNEAFF. Written as DNA, the CDR3 is TGTGCCAGCACTCGGGGCCGGCATAATGAAGCTTTCTTT.

Of note for this clone: Different DNA sequences within this sample yield the same CDR3. The chain uses TRBV18 and TRBJ2-2; 8 bases are a match to TRBD1. CDR1 and CDR2 from the germline V gene are KGHSH and LQKENI. V was clipped by 1 base and J by 3 bases; unmatched bases: 1. This CDR3 spans 15 amino acids. CDR3 region: CASSPQQGDTGELFF. The CDR3 nucleotides read TGTGCCAGCTCACCACAACAGGGGGACACCGGGGAGCTGTTTTTT.

V usage is TRBV5-4 and J usage is TRBJ2-6; D gene uncertain. This CDR3 contains 15 residues. V lost 0 bases and J 1 base, leaving 5 bases between the germline ends. Germline assignment: CDR1 SGHNT and CDR2 YYREEE (reference sequence). CDR3 protein: CASSLASSGANVLTF. In DNA, the CDR3 is TGTGCCAGCAGCTTGGCGAGTTCTGGGGCCAACGTCCTGACTTTC. Drawing the rest from reference TRBV5-4 and TRBJ2-6, the complete variable domain is ETGVTQSPTHLIKTRGQQVTLRCSSQSGHNTVSWYQQALGQGPQFIFQYYREEENGRGNFPPRFSGLQFPNYSSELNVNALELDDSALYLCASSLASSGANVLTFGAGSRLTVL.

This CDR3 reads CASSIEGTDTQYF. DNA for the CDR3: TGTGCCAGTAGTATAGAGGGAACAGATACGCAGTATTTT. J is TRBJ2-3 and V is TRBV19; D remains ambiguous. Trimming took 0 bases from V and 3 from J, leaving 4 bases between them. Germline CDR1 LNHDA, CDR2 SQIVND (reference sequence). The CDR3 totals 13 residues. Full variable domain (rest looked up from reference TRBV19 and TRBJ2-3): DGGITQSPKYLFRKEGQNVTLSCEQNLNHDAMYWYRQDPGQGLRLIYYSQIVNDFQKGDIAEGYSVSREKKESFPLTVTSAQKNPTAFYLCASSIEGTDTQYFGPGTRLTVL.

The J gene is TRBJ2-7, the V gene TRBV10-2; 7 bases are shared with TRBD2. Germline V gene lookup returns CDR1 WSHSY and CDR2 SAAADI. CDR3 size: 15 residues. J lost 6 bases, V lost 2 bases, and 10 bases had no gene match. The CDR3 DNA sequence: TGCGCCAGCAGTGAGGGAGTACGGGAGCGGGGCGAGCAGTACTTC. Translating it yields CASSEGVRERGEQYF.

This clone was seen only once. This chain links TRBV6-6 with TRBJ2-1; D is possibly TRBD2 (6 bases). The CDR3 runs 11 residues. Between the trimmed V and J ends, which lost 5 bases and 12 bases, there was a span of 11 bases. CDR1 and CDR2 from the germline V gene are MNHNY and SVGAGI (reference sequence). The CDR3 DNA sequence: TGTGCCAGCAGTGCGGAGGGAGGGCAGTTCTTC. This gives the protein CASSAEGGQFF.

The chain carries TRBV4-3 and TRBJ2-7, with D maybe TRBD2 (5 bases). CDR3 size: 15 residues. Between the trimmed V and J ends, which lost 0 bases and 7 bases, there was a span of 16 bases. The germline V gene encodes CDR1 LGHNA and CDR2 YSLEER. In DNA form, the CDR3 reads TGCGCCAGCAGCCAAGAGCCTCGGGGTCCGGGGGAGCAGTACTTC. Protein sequence: CASSQEPRGPGEQYF.

This chain joins TRBV7-2 and TRBJ2-3; D ambiguous. Germline V CDR1 and CDR2: SGHTA, FQGNSA. This CDR3 is 12 amino acids long. V gave up 5 bases and J gave up 6 bases, with 9 bases separating them. CDR3 sequence reads: CASSRRVDTQYF. The CDR3 DNA is TGTGCCAGCAGCCGCCGAGTCGATACGCAGTATTTT.

V is TRBV5-1 and J is TRBJ2-7, with D perhaps being TRBD1 or TRBD2 (6 bases each). The CDR3 is made up of 14 amino acids. The germline CDR1 and CDR2 sequences are SGHRS and YFSETQ. Trimming took 3 bases from V and 5 from J, leaving 15 bases between them. The CDR3 nucleotides are TGCGCCAGCAGCTCCGGAGGGGGGAGAGACGAGCAGTACTTC. Translated, it gives CASSSGGGRDEQYF.

This clone was seen only a few times. The rearrangement joins TRBV27 to TRBJ1-4, with 7 bases identical to TRBD1. The CDR3 runs to 15 residues. Germline-derived CDR1 and CDR2 are MNHEY and SMNVEV (reference sequence). With 5 bases clipped from V and 6 bases from J, the junction kept 9 bases outside the gene matches. The CDR3 is CASSLQGRGDEKLFF. The CDR3 coding sequence is TGTGCCAGCAGTCTACAGGGCAGGGGGGATGAAAAACTGTTTTTT.

The chain combines TRBV25-1 with TRBJ2-3; D uncertain. The CDR3 is 14 residues long. In germline, CDR1 is MGHDK, CDR2 SYGVNS. The V and J ends lost 3 bases and 3 bases respectively, with 10 bases between them. CDR3 protein: CASSDPTETDTQYF. Written as DNA, the CDR3 is TGTGCCAGCAGTGATCCCACGGAGACAGATACGCAGTATTTT.

This clone was seen a single time. The chain combines TRBV4-2 with TRBJ2-7, with D perhaps TRBD2 (5 bases). CDR1 is LGHNA and CDR2 is YNFKEQ in the germline V gene. This CDR3 has 16 amino acids. Trimming removed 4 bases at V and 0 bases at J, with 16 bases between. The CDR3 region is CASSPGAGPNSYEQYF. The CDR3 DNA reads TGTGCCAGCAGCCCGGGTGCGGGCCCCAACTCCTACGAGCAGTACTTC.

This clone came up a few times. V gene TRBV28 combines with J gene TRBJ2-7, with TRBD2 matching over 9 bases. Trimming removed 11 bases from V and 2 bases from J; junction bases left unmatched: 7. Per germline, CDR1 MDHEN and CDR2 SYDVKM. This CDR3 has 13 residues. The CDR3: CAGWTSATYEQYF. The CDR3 region has the DNA TGTGCCGGATGGACTAGCGCGACCTACGAGCAGTACTTC.

DNA of the CDR3: TGTGCCAGCAGCTTAGTTTGGGGTACTGAAGCTTTCTTT. It encodes CASSLVWGTEAFF. The V call is TRBV7-2, the J call TRBJ1-1, with D unresolved. Germline V gives CDR1 SGHTA, CDR2 FQGNSA. Trimming pared 1 base from V and 5 bases from J, leaving 8 bases between. This CDR3 has 13 residues.

The table lists this clone with a few counts. Other DNA sequences within the sample encode an identical CDR3. The chain is built from TRBV29-1 and TRBJ2-1, with 10 bases fitting TRBD1. J gave up 3 bases and V 4 bases, and 0 bases lay outside the gene matches. CDR1 is SQVTM, CDR2 ANQGSEA, per germline. The CDR3 contains 13 residues. This chain's CDR3 is CSVGTGGYNEQFF. The CDR3, as DNA: TGCAGCGTTGGGACAGGGGGCTACAATGAGCAGTTCTTC.

The rearrangement links TRBV11-1 to TRBJ2-5, with 11 bases aligning to TRBD1. Germline trimming cut 5 bases from V and 2 bases from J; bases unmatched to any gene: 4. The CDR3 totals 15 residues. CDR1 and CDR2 (germline): SGHAT, FQDESV (reference sequence). For the CDR3, the DNA is TGTGCCAGCAGCGGACAGGGGGCAATACAAGAGACCCAGTACTTC. Residues: CASSGQGAIQETQYF.

This chain links TRBV28 with TRBJ2-5; D not resolved. The length of the CDR3 is 16 residues. V was shortened by 2 bases and J by 2 bases, with 15 bases between the two germline ends. CDR1 and CDR2 (germline): MDHEN, SYDVKM. The CDR3 spells CASSLMGSQVQETQYF. The DNA for the CDR3 is TGTGCCAGCAGTTTAATGGGTAGCCAGGTACAAGAGACCCAGTACTTC.

This clone appeared once. This sequence joins TRBV18 and TRBJ1-4; the D is unclear. The CDR3 extends over 13 amino acids. CDR1 and CDR2 (germline): KGHSH, LQKENI. V was clipped by 2 bases and J by 3 bases, with 4 bases between them. CDR3 protein: CASSPYPNEKLFF. CDR3 bases: TGTGCCAGCTCACCATACCCTAATGAAAAACTGTTTTTT.

This chain links TRBV28 with TRBJ2-7; D may be TRBD2 (5 bases). Deletions cut 5 bases from V and 1 base from J, with 18 bases between. There are 16 residues in the CDR3. CDR1 and CDR2 (germline): MDHEN, SYDVKM. CDR3 region: CASSRPSTSSSYEQYF. DNA of the CDR3: TGTGCCAGCAGTCGACCGAGTACTAGTTCTTCCTACGAGCAGTACTTC.

This sequence joins TRBV7-3 and TRBJ2-2; tentative D call: TRBD2 (5 bases). From germline, CDR1 is SGHTA and CDR2 FQGTGA. The CDR3 runs 17 residues. The ends were cut back, 1 base at V and 0 bases at J, with 12 bases in the middle. This CDR3 reads CASSLRPGVANTGELFF. Here the CDR3 DNA reads TGTGCCAGCAGCTTAAGACCCGGGGTTGCGAACACCGGGGAGCTGTTTTTT.

The chain has TRBV5-1 and TRBJ2-1; perhaps TRBD2 as D (5 bases). V was trimmed by 0 bases and J by 4 bases, leaving 20 bases between them. Germline V gene lookup returns CDR1 SGHRS and CDR2 YFSETQ. This CDR3 contains 18 residues. The DNA for the CDR3 is TGCGCCAGCAGCTTGGCGAGAGGAGTGTACTCGGGGTACAATGAGCAGTTCTTC. Encoded protein: CASSLARGVYSGYNEQFF.

The chain has TRBV13 and TRBJ2-7; possible D gene TRBD2, 5 bases. CDR3 size: 14 residues. Trimming took off 2 bases at V and 3 bases at J, with 11 bases between the two ends. CDR1 is PRHDT and CDR2 is FYEKMQ in the germline V gene (reference sequence). This chain's CDR3 is CASSLLGGLYEQYF. The CDR3 region has the DNA TGTGCCAGCAGCTTACTCGGCGGACTCTACGAGCAGTACTTC. Based on the CDR3 plus reference TRBV13 and TRBJ2-7, the full variable domain is AAGVIQSPRHLIKEKRETATLKCYPIPRHDTVYWYQQGPGQDPQFLISFYEKMQSDKGSIPDRFSAQQFSDYHSELNMSSLELGDSALYFCASSLLGGLYEQYFGPGTRLTVT.